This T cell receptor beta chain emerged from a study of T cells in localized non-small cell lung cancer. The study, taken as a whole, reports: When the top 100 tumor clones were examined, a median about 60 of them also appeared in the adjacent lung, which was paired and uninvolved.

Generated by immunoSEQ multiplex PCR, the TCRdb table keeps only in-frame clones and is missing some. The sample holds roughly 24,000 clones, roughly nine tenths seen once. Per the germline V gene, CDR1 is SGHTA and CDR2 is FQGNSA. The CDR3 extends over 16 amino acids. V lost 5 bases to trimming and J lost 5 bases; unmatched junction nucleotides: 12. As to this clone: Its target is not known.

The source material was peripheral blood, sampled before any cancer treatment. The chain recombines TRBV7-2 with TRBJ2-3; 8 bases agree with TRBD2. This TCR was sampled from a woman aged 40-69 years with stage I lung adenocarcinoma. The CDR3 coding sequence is TGTGCCAGCAGCGAAGTTCGGGGGGGCCGAGGAGATACGCAGTATTTT. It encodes CASSEVRGGRGDTQYF.